Each of the 21 T cell receptor beta chains below was sequenced from the same sample in a study of technical replicates of blood from a handful of donors. The data were produced by immunoSEQ multiplex PCR, yet TCRdb's version contains in-frame clones alone and is incomplete. The sample holds approximately 70,000 clones, about 91% seen once. Sequencing was performed on T cells isolated from PBMCs. The source of these receptors is a human donor in good health.

The chain employs TRBV9 and TRBJ1-1, with D tentatively TRBD1 (5 bases). The V gene lost 2 bases and the J gene lost 8 bases, with 13 bases spanning the gap. The CDR3 runs to 13 residues. Germline CDR1 and CDR2: SGDLS and YYNGEE. The CDR3 sequence: CASSVASSGEAFF. The CDR3 DNA is TGTGCCAGCAGCGTTGCATCCTCAGGGGAAGCTTTCTTT.

The rearrangement links TRBV19 to TRBJ2-3; possible D gene TRBD2, 5 bases. The CDR3 is 14 amino acids. Trimming left V 0 bases short and J 11 bases short, with 15 bases between. Germline V gene data show CDR1 as LNHDA and CDR2 as SQIVND (reference sequence). The CDR3 loop reads CASSIDPTKWVQYF. The CDR3, as DNA: TGTGCCAGTAGTATAGACCCGACTAAGTGGGTGCAGTATTTT.

The chain recombines TRBV30 with TRBJ1-4, with 9 nucleotides matching TRBD1. Germline CDR1 GTSNPN, CDR2 SVGIG (reference sequence). CDR3 size: 15 residues. V shed 3 bases and J 0 bases; nucleotides not matched to a gene: 2. CDR3 residues: CAWRTGGATNEKLFF. DNA of the CDR3: TGTGCCTGGAGGACAGGGGGAGCAACTAATGAAAAACTGTTTTTT.

The CDR3 nucleotides read TGTGCCAGCAGTTACTCTCGAGGCAGCAATCAGCCCCAGCATTTT. The encoded protein is CASSYSRGSNQPQHF. This chain joins TRBV6-5 and TRBJ1-5, with D unclear. The germline V gene encodes CDR1 MNHEY and CDR2 SVGAGI. This CDR3 is 15 amino acids long. V was trimmed by 0 bases and J by 1 base, leaving 7 bases between them.

The chain uses TRBV7-9 and TRBJ2-5; D may be TRBD1 (6 bases). The CDR3 runs 14 residues. The germline V gene encodes CDR1 SEHNR and CDR2 FQNEAQ (reference sequence). Trimming took off 10 bases at V and 5 bases at J, with 20 bases between the two ends. CDR3 nucleotides: TGTGCCATCCCGAGACAGGACCCTCGGGAGACCCAGTACTTC. As protein: CAIPRQDPRETQYF.

The chain recombines TRBV29-1 with TRBJ1-2; D remains unclear. V lost 2 bases and J lost 8, with 15 bases in between. Germline-derived CDR1 and CDR2 are SQVTM and ANQGSEA. CDR3 size: 13 residues. CDR3 region: CSVESAASGGYTF. CDR3 nucleotides: TGCAGCGTTGAATCTGCCGCTTCGGGGGGCTACACCTTC.

The J gene is TRBJ2-1, the V gene TRBV6-6; TRBD2 matches at 7 bases. With 6 bases clipped from V and 13 bases from J, the junction kept 18 bases outside the gene matches. Per the germline V gene, CDR1 is MNHNY and CDR2 is SVGAGI (reference sequence). The length of the CDR3 is 15 residues. CDR3 nucleotide sequence: TGTGCCAGCAGAGTTCCGGGACTGGGGGGGAAGGAACAGTTCTTC. The encoded protein is CASRVPGLGGKEQFF.

The rearrangement joins TRBV5-1 to TRBJ2-7, with 7 bases fitting TRBD1. CDR1 SGHRS and CDR2 YFSETQ come from the germline V gene. This CDR3 region has 14 residues. The trim removed 3 bases at V and 2 bases at J, leaving 5 bases unmatched. The CDR3 sequence: CASSSTGIPYEQYF. CDR3 DNA sequence: TGCGCCAGCAGCTCGACAGGGATACCCTACGAGCAGTACTTC.

The rearrangement links TRBV7-3 to TRBJ2-2; 8 nucleotides agree with TRBD1. This CDR3 region has 15 residues. The V and J ends lost 5 bases and 5 bases, in that order; junction bases with no gene match: 7. Germline CDR1 is SGHTA and CDR2 is FQGTGA. The CDR3 bases are TGTGCCAGCAGCCTAGACAGGGGATATACCGGGGAGCTGTTTTTT. Encoded protein: CASSLDRGYTGELFF.

The chain joins TRBV18 to TRBJ1-4; D is unresolved. Germline V gene sequence: CDR1 KGHSH, CDR2 LQKENI. V shed 2 bases and J shed 5 bases, with 18 bases lying between them. The CDR3 runs 17 residues. CDR3 residues: CASSPSVGGTSNEKLFF. The CDR3, as DNA: TGTGCCAGCTCACCATCTGTAGGCGGTACGAGCAATGAAAAACTGTTTTTT.

The chain employs TRBV29-1 and TRBJ2-1, with 8 bases lining up with TRBD2. The length of the CDR3 is 15 residues. Germline V gene sequence: CDR1 SQVTM, CDR2 ANQGSEA. Germline trimming cut 6 bases from V and 7 bases from J; bases unmatched to any gene: 14. The DNA for the CDR3 is TGCAGCGTCGCGCGCGGTACGGGGGGGTTAAATGAGCAGTTCTTC. Protein: CSVARGTGGLNEQFF.

The chain recombines TRBV11-3 with TRBJ2-2, with D possibly matching TRBD1 (5 bases). The V gene's germline CDR1 is SGHNT and CDR2 YENEEA. Trimming stripped 2 bases from V and 6 bases from J, with 10 bases between. The CDR3 is made up of 14 amino acids. The CDR3 coding sequence is TGTGCCAGCAGCTTAATATTAGGGGCCGGGGAGCTGTTTTTT. Translating gives CASSLILGAGELFF.

The J gene is TRBJ2-7, the V gene TRBV11-3; a possible D gene is TRBD2 (6 bases). The CDR3 length is 13 residues. The V end lost 5 bases, the J end lost 2 bases, and 10 bases lay between the germline ends. CDR1 and CDR2 from the germline V gene are SGHNT and YENEEA. In DNA, the CDR3 is TGTGCCAGCAGCCCGGGACTTACCTACGAGCAGTACTTC. Its protein product is CASSPGLTYEQYF.

V usage is TRBV5-6 and J usage is TRBJ1-5, with D uncertain. This CDR3 is 15 amino acids long. The germline V gene has CDR1 SGHDT and CDR2 YYEEEE. V lost 0 bases and J 7 bases, leaving 14 bases between the germline ends. The CDR3 sequence: CASSLARRDGQPQHF. The CDR3 region has the DNA TGTGCCAGCAGCTTGGCCAGGAGGGATGGACAGCCCCAGCATTTT.

J is TRBJ1-1 and V is TRBV30; 8 positions match TRBD1. The CDR3 sequence is 13 residues long. V was clipped by 5 bases and J by 3 bases; unmatched bases: 5. CDR1 and CDR2 (germline): GTSNPN, SVGIG (reference sequence). DNA for the CDR3: TGTGCCTGGTCTACAGGGGGACACACTGAAGCTTTCTTT. Translation gives CAWSTGGHTEAFF.

The V gene is TRBV19, the J gene TRBJ1-5, with D maybe TRBD1 (5 bases). V dropped 3 bases and J dropped 6 bases, with 12 bases sitting between them. Looked up from germline, CDR1 is LNHDA and CDR2 is SQIVND (reference sequence). This CDR3 has 14 residues. CDR3 sequence reads: CASSIIRESQPQHF. The CDR3 region has the DNA TGTGCCAGTAGTATCATCAGGGAAAGTCAGCCCCAGCATTTT. Drawing the rest from reference TRBV19 and TRBJ1-5, the complete variable domain is DGGITQSPKYLFRKEGQNVTLSCEQNLNHDAMYWYRQDPGQGLRLIYYSQIVNDFQKGDIAEGYSVSREKKESFPLTVTSAQKNPTAFYLCASSIIRESQPQHFGDGTRLSIL.

In its sample, this clone was seen once. The chain employs TRBV5-1 and TRBJ2-3, with D maybe TRBD1 (6 bases). Germline lookup yields CDR1 SGHRS and CDR2 YFSETQ. The CDR3 totals 15 residues. Trimming took off 2 bases at V and 2 bases at J, with 12 bases between the two ends. CDR3 coding DNA: TGCGCCAGCAGCTTCAGGGGACCCCCCACAGATACGCAGTATTTT. This encodes CASSFRGPPTDTQYF.

Here the CDR3 DNA reads TGTGCCAGCAGTGTAGCGGGAGCCCTCCCCTACGAGCAGTACTTC. Its protein product is CASSVAGALPYEQYF. The V gene is TRBV6-1, the J gene TRBJ2-7; 9 positions match TRBD2. The V gene's germline CDR1 is MNHNS and CDR2 SASEGT. V gave up 4 bases and J gave up 2 bases; unmatched junction bases: 6. The CDR3 length is 15 residues.

The chain has TRBV28 and TRBJ2-7, with D tentatively TRBD2 (6 bases). Trimming shortened V by 3 bases and J by 7 bases, and 7 bases separated the two germline ends. The germline V gene encodes CDR1 MDHEN and CDR2 SYDVKM. The CDR3 is 11 residues long. The chain's CDR3 is CASSFGGEQYF. Here the CDR3 DNA reads TGTGCCAGCAGTTTTGGAGGGGAGCAGTACTTC.

V and J are TRBV30 and TRBJ2-1; the match to TRBD2 covers 11 bases. This CDR3 spans 13 amino acids. V gave up 0 bases and J gave up 9 bases; unmatched junction bases: 1. Germline values: CDR1 GTSNPN, CDR2 SVGIG (reference sequence). Written as DNA, the CDR3 is TGTGCCTGGAGTGTCGGACTAGCGGGTGAGCAGTTCTTC. It translates to CAWSVGLAGEQFF.

The chain combines TRBV10-1 with TRBJ2-1; 13 nucleotides match TRBD2. Looked up from germline, CDR1 is WNHNN and CDR2 is SYGVQD (reference sequence). The trim removed 7 bases at V and 10 bases at J, leaving 10 bases unmatched. The CDR3 runs 15 residues. CDR3 nucleotides: TGCGCCAGCAAATCCGGACTAGCGGGAGAGCAGGAGCAGTTCTTC. Protein: CASKSGLAGEQEQFF.